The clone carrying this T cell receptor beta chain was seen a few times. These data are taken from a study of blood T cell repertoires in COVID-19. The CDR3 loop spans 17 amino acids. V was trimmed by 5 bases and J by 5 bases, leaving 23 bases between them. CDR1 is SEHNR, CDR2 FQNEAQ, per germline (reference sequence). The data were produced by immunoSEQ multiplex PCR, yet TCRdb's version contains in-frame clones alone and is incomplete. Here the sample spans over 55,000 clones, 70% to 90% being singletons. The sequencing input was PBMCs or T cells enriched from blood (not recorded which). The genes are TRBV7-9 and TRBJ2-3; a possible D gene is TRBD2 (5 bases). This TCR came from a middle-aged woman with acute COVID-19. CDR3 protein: CASSPTTPPPTGDTQYF. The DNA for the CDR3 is TGTGCCAGCAGCCCGACTACTCCCCCCCCTACTGGAGATACGCAGTATTTT.